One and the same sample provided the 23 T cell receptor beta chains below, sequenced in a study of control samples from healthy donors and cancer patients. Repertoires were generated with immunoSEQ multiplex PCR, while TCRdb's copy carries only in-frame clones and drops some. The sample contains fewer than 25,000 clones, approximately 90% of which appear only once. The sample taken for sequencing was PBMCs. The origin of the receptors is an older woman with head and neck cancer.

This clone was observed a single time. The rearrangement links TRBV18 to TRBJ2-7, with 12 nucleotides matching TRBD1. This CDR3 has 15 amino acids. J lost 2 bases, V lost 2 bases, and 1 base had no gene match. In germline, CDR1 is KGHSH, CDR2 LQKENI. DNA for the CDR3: TGTGCCAGCTCACCAGGGACAGGGGGCCCCTACGAGCAGTACTTC. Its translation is CASSPGTGGPYEQYF.

Here the CDR3 reads CASSIRFGGTEAFF. For the CDR3, the DNA is TGTGCCAGCAGTATCCGATTCGGGGGAACTGAAGCTTTCTTT. The chain combines TRBV11-2 with TRBJ1-1, with TRBD1 as a possible D gene (5 bases). The CDR3 spans 14 residues. Germline values: CDR1 SGHAT, CDR2 FQNNGV. Trimming removed 6 bases at V and 5 bases at J, with 16 bases between.

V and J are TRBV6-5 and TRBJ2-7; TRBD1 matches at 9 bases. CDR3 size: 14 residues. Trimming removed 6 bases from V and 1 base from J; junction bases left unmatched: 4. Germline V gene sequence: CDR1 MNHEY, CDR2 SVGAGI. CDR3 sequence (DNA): TGTGCCAGCAGCCCGGGACAGGGTTCCTACGAGCAGTACTTC. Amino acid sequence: CASSPGQGSYEQYF.

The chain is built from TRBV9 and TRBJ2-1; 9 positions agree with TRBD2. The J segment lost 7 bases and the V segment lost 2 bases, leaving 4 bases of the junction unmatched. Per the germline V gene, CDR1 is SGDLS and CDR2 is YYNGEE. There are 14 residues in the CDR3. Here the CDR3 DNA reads TGTGCCAGCAGCGTCCTAGCGGGAAAGAATGAGCAGTTCTTC. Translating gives CASSVLAGKNEQFF.

CDR3 in DNA: TGTGCCAGCAGTTACTCAAGAACAGAGGGCTACACTGAAGCTTTCTTT. This sequence encodes CASSYSRTEGYTEAFF. The V and J genes are TRBV6-5 and TRBJ1-1; the D is unclear. CDR1 MNHEY and CDR2 SVGAGI come from the germline V gene. The CDR3 consists of 16 residues. Deletions cut 0 bases from V and 3 bases from J, with 14 bases between.

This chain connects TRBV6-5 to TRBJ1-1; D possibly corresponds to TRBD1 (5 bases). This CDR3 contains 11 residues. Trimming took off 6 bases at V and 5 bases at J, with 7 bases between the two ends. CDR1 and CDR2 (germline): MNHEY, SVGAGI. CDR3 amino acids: CASSAGTEAFF. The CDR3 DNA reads TGTGCCAGCAGCGCAGGGACTGAAGCTTTCTTT.

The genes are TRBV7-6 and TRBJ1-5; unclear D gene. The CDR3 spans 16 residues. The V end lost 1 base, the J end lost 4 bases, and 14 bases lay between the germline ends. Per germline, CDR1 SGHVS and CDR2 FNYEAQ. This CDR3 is CASSLGVPGFNQPQHF. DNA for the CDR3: TGTGCCAGCAGCTTAGGGGTTCCTGGGTTTAATCAGCCCCAGCATTTT.

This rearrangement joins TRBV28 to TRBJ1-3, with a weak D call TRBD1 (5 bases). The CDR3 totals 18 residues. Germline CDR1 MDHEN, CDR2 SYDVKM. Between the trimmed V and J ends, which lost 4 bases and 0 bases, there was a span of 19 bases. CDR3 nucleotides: TGTGCCAGCAGTTCAGAGAAGGGACGGATTCTCTCTGGAAACACCATATATTTT. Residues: CASSSEKGRILSGNTIYF.

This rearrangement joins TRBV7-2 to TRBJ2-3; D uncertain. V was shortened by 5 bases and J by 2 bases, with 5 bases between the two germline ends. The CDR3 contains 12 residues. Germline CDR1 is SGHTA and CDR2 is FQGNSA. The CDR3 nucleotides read TGTGCCAGCAGCACCTACACAGATACGCAGTATTTT. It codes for CASSTYTDTQYF.

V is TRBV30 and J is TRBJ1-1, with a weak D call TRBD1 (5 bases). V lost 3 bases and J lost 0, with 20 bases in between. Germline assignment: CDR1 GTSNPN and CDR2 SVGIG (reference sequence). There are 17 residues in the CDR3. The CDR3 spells CAWRNPWGTALNTEAFF. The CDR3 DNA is TGTGCCTGGAGAAATCCTTGGGGCACCGCTCTGAACACTGAAGCTTTCTTT.

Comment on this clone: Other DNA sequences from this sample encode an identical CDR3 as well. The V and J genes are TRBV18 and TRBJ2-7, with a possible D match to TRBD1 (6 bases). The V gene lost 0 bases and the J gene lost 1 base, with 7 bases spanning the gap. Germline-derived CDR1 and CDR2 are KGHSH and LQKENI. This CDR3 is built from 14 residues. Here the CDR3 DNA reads TGTGCCAGCTCACCACCGACAGGTTCCTACGAGCAGTACTTC. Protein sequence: CASSPPTGSYEQYF.

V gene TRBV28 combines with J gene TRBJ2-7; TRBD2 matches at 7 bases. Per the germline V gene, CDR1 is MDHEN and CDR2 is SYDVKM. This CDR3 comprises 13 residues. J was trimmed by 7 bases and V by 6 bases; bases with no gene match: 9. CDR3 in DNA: TGTGCCAGCAGGATGACACTCGGGAGGGAGCAGTACTTC. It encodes CASRMTLGREQYF.

The CDR3 bases are TGTGCCAGCAGTTTCGGGGGGCGAAGCGGGAGCTCCTACAATGAGCAGTTCTTC. Its translation: CASSFGGRSGSSYNEQFF. The chain employs TRBV27 and TRBJ2-1; 8 nucleotides agree with TRBD2. V shed 3 bases and J 0 bases; nucleotides not matched to a gene: 10. This CDR3 is 18 amino acids long. Germline values: CDR1 MNHEY, CDR2 SMNVEV (reference sequence).

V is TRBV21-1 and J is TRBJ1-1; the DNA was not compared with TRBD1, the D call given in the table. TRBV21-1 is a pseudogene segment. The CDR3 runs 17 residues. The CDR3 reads CASSKILAGGHYTEAFF. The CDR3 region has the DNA TGTGCCAGCAGCAAAATCTTGGCAGGGGGCCATTATACTGAAGCTTTCTTT.

The CDR3, as DNA: TGTGCCAGCAGCTTTAGCGGGGGCACCGGGGAGCTGTTTTTT. It specifies CASSFSGGTGELFF. The chain carries TRBV7-3 and TRBJ2-2; TRBD2 matches at 9 bases. Trimming cost V 3 bases and J 4 bases; bases outside gene matches: 0. This CDR3 region has 14 residues. Germline V gives CDR1 SGHTA, CDR2 FQGTGA.

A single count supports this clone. Here the CDR3 reads CASSIRGGAGANVLTF. DNA of the CDR3: TGTGCCAGCAGTATCAGGGGGGGAGCTGGGGCCAACGTCCTGACTTTC. This sequence joins TRBV28 and TRBJ2-6, with D possibly called TRBD1 or TRBD2 (7 bases each). The CDR3 consists of 16 residues. Germline V CDR1 and CDR2: MDHEN, SYDVKM. Trimming removed 5 bases at V and 2 bases at J, with 13 bases between.

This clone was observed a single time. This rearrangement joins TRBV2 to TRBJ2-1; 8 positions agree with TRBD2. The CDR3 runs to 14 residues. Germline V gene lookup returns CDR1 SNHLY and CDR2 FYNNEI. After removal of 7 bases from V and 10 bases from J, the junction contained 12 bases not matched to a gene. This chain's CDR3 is CASKPRTSPGEQFF. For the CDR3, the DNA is TGTGCCAGCAAACCCAGGACTAGCCCTGGGGAGCAGTTCTTC.

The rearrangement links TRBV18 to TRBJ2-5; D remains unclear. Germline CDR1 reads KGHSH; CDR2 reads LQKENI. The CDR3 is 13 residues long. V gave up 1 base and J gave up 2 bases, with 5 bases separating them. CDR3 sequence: CASSPQGQETQYF. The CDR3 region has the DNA TGTGCCAGCTCACCACAGGGTCAAGAGACCCAGTACTTC.

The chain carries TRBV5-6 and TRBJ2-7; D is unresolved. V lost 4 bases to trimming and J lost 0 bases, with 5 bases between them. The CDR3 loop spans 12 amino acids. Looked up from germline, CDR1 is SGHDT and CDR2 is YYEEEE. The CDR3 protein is CASSDNSYEQYF. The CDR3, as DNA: TGTGCCAGCAGCGACAACTCCTACGAGCAGTACTTC. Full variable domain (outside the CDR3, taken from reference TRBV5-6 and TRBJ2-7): DAGVTQSPTHLIKTRGQQVTLRCSPKSGHDTVSWYQQALGQGPQFIFQYYEEEERQRGNFPDRFSGHQFPNYSSELNVNALLLGDSALYLCASSDNSYEQYFGPGTRLTVT.

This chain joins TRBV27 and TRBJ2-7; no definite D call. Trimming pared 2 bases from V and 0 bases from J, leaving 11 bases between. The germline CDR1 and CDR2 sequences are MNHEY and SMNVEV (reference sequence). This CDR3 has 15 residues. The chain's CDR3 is CASSLVYSSSYEQYF. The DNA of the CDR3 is TGTGCCAGCAGTTTAGTTTACAGTTCCTCCTACGAGCAGTACTTC.

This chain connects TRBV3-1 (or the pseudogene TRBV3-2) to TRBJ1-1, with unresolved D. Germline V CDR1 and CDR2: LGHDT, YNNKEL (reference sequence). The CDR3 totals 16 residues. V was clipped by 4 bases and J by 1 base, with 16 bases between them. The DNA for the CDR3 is TGTGCCAGCAGCCGATCCCCGCCAGGCCAGAACACTGAAGCTTTCTTT. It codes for CASSRSPPGQNTEAFF.

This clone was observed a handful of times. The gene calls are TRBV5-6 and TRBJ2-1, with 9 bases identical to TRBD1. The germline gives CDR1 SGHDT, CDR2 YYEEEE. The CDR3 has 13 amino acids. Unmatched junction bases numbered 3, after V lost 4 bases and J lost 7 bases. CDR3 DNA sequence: TGTGCCAGCAGCAGACAGGGGGAGAATGAGCAGTTCTTC. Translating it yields CASSRQGENEQFF.

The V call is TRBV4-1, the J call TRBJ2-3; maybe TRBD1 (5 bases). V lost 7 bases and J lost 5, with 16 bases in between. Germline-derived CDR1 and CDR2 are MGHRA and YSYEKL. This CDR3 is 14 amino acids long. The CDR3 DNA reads TGCGCCAGCAACATAGGCCAGGGCATAGATACGCAGTATTTT. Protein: CASNIGQGIDTQYF.